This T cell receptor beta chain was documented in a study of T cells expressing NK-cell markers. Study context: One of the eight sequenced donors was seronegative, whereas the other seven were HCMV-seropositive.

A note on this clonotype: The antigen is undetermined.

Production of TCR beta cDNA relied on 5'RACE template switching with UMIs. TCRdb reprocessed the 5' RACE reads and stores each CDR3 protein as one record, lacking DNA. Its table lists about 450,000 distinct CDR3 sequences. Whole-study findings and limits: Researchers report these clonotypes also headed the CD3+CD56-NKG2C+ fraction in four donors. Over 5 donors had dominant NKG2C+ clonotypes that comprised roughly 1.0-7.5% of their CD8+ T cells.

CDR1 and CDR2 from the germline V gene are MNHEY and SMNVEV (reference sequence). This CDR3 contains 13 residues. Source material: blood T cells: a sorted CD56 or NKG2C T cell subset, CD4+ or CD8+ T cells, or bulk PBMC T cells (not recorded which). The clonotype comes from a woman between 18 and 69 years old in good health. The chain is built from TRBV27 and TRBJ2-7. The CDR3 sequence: CASSLTHSYEQYF.